These 25 T cell receptor beta chains were all obtained from the same sample, sequenced in a study of T-cell memory formation after mild COVID-19. TCRdb recomputed calls from the 5' RACE reads with MiXCR, one row per CDR3 protein. Among approximately 300,000 distinct CDR3 sequences listed, roughly 21% were seen once. The material sequenced was PBMCs or a T cell subset sorted from them (not recorded which). Source of these receptors: a man between 18 and 29 years old who had mild COVID-19 (a few samples of this study predate the infection). Cell type and time point are not known.

V and J are TRBV12-1 and TRBJ2-7; TRBD1, as called in the table, went unchecked against the DNA. TRBV12-1 is termed a pseudogene. CDR3 size: 14 residues. This chain's CDR3 is CASTGVGASDEQYV. CDR3 sequence (DNA): TGTGCCAGCACCGGAGTGGGGGCAAGCGACGAGCAGTACGTC.

The CDR3 spells CASRPSGESNQPQHF. CDR3 DNA: TGTGCCAGCAGACCGTCAGGGGAAAGCAATCAGCCCCAGCATTTT. V usage is TRBV3-1 and J usage is TRBJ1-5, with TRBD1 as a possible D gene (6 bases). This CDR3 contains 15 residues. The germline V gene encodes CDR1 LGHDT and CDR2 YNNKEL (reference sequence). V lost 6 bases, J lost 1 base, and 13 bases lay in between.

This chain connects TRBV7-2 to TRBJ2-7; D may be TRBD1 or TRBD2 (6 bases each). The CDR3 has 15 amino acids. Germline assignment: CDR1 SGHTA and CDR2 FQGNSA. Trimming shortened V by 1 base and J by 1 base, and 11 bases separated the two germline ends. CDR3 DNA sequence: TGTGCCAGCAGCTTAGTCGGGGGCATTTCCTACGAGCAGTACTTC. Translation gives CASSLVGGISYEQYF.

The chain carries TRBV6-5 and TRBJ2-5, with D possibly being TRBD1 or TRBD2 (5 bases each). The germline gives CDR1 MNHEY, CDR2 SVGAGI. V dropped 8 bases and J dropped 4 bases, with 11 bases sitting between them. The CDR3 extends over 12 amino acids. The CDR3 loop reads CASRGSGETQYF. The CDR3, as DNA: TGTGCCAGCCGGGGCTCGGGAGAGACCCAGTACTTC.

This clonotype showed up just once. The rearrangement links TRBV20-1 to TRBJ1-4; weak D call: TRBD1 (5 bases). CDR1 is DFQATT and CDR2 is SNEGSKA in the germline V gene (reference sequence). Trimming left V 3 bases short and J 2 bases short, with 10 bases between. The CDR3 covers 14 residues. CDR3 sequence reads: CSARRDATNEKLFF. The CDR3 nucleotides are TGCAGTGCTAGGCGGGACGCCACTAATGAAAAACTGTTTTTT.

The V gene is TRBV7-8, the J gene TRBJ1-1; D might be TRBD1 (5 bases). Germline values: CDR1 SGHVS, CDR2 FQNEAQ. This CDR3 is 13 amino acids long. The germline V and J ends were trimmed by 5 bases and 3 bases, with 10 bases remaining between them. CDR3 bases: TGTGCCAGCAGCCTAGGGGAGGACACTGAAGCTTTCTTT. Protein sequence: CASSLGEDTEAFF.

This clonotype was picked up many times. The chain links TRBV6-2 or TRBV6-3 to TRBJ2-3, with D possibly TRBD1 on 5 matching bases. The germline V gene encodes CDR1 MNHEY and CDR2 SVGEGT. V was pared by 5 bases and J by 2 bases, with 14 bases between. CDR3 length: 15 residues. CDR3 loop: CASSPSAGFTDTQYF. CDR3 DNA sequence: TGTGCCAGCAGTCCCAGCGCAGGGTTCACAGATACGCAGTATTTT.

V is TRBV7-6 and J is TRBJ2-7; D is undetermined. Trimming took off 0 bases at V and 2 bases at J, with 5 bases between the two ends. Germline CDR1 SGHVS, CDR2 FNYEAQ. The CDR3 spans 13 residues. CDR3 sequence (DNA): TGTGCCAGCAGCTTAGCGAGTCCCTACGAGCAGTACTTC. It is translated as CASSLASPYEQYF.

J is TRBJ2-7 and V is TRBV7-2, with D possibly matching TRBD1 (6 bases). V lost 5 bases and J lost 2, with 10 bases in between. Germline lookup yields CDR1 SGHTA and CDR2 FQGNSA. The CDR3 extends over 13 amino acids. CDR3 sequence: CASSTGTPYEQYF. The CDR3 DNA follows: TGTGCCAGCAGCACAGGGACCCCCTACGAGCAGTACTTC.

The chain joins TRBV5-1 to TRBJ1-1; the D gene is possibly TRBD1 (6 bases). The CDR3 has 16 amino acids. V lost 2 bases and J 5 bases, leaving 19 bases between the germline ends. Germline loops: CDR1 SGHRS, CDR2 YFSETQ. CDR3 in DNA: TGCGCCAGCAGCTTACGGCGGGGGGCAGAAGGTACTGAAGCTTTCTTT. Protein sequence: CASSLRRGAEGTEAFF.

This clonotype was counted between two and nine times. The genes are TRBV5-5 and TRBJ1-1; TRBD1 matches 7 bases. V lost 3 bases, J lost 1 base, and 3 bases stayed unmatched. Germline values: CDR1 SGHKS, CDR2 YYEKEE (reference sequence). This CDR3 spans 14 amino acids. In nucleotides, the CDR3 is TGTGCCAGCAGCTGGGGACAGCAGAACACTGAAGCTTTCTTT. It specifies CASSWGQQNTEAFF.

A remark on this clonotype: The junction departs from the called germline gene at one end, perhaps through a read error. CDR3 in amino acids: CASSSPPSGGMVF. The CDR3 nucleotides read TGTGCCAGCAGTTCCCCACCTAGCGGGGGGATGGTCTTC. The chain couples TRBV28 to TRBJ2-1; 11 positions match TRBD2. Germline-derived CDR1 and CDR2 are MDHEN and SYDVKM. CDR3 length: 13 amino acids.

This clonotype was seen more than once but under ten times. V is TRBV12-3 or TRBV12-4 and J is TRBJ2-3, with D perhaps matching TRBD1 (5 bases). V was shortened by 3 bases and J by 4 bases, with 5 bases between the two germline ends. The CDR3 loop spans 12 amino acids. The CDR3, as DNA: TGTGCCAGCAGTTTCAGGGCAGATACGCAGTATTTT. It yields the protein CASSFRADTQYF.

This clonotype has more than one count but fewer than ten. This rearrangement joins TRBV4-3 to TRBJ2-7, with a tentative D call TRBD1 (6 bases). Trimming stripped 0 bases from V and 0 bases from J, with 9 bases between. The CDR3 is 15 amino acids. Germline V gene data show CDR1 as LGHNA and CDR2 as YSLEER. The CDR3 here is CASSQDWTDSYEQYF. The CDR3 region has the DNA TGCGCCAGCAGCCAAGATTGGACAGACTCCTACGAGCAGTACTTC.

V is TRBV5-1 and J is TRBJ2-7, with D perhaps matching TRBD2 (5 bases). CDR1 is SGHRS, CDR2 YFSETQ, per germline. The CDR3 has 14 amino acids. The germline V and J ends were trimmed by 4 bases and 7 bases, with 18 bases remaining between them. The CDR3 sequence is CASSLLWRSGEQYF. CDR3 sequence (DNA): TGCGCCAGCAGCCTTCTATGGAGGTCGGGGGAGCAGTACTTC.

This clonotype has a handful of counts. The chain couples TRBV12-3 or TRBV12-4 to TRBJ2-2; 7 bases fit TRBD1. J was trimmed by 6 bases and V by 10 bases; bases with no gene match: 11. The CDR3 has 14 amino acids. CDR3 residues: CATHRQGDPGELFF. The DNA of the CDR3 is TGTGCCACCCATCGACAGGGAGATCCCGGGGAGCTGTTTTTT.

The chain has TRBV4-3 and TRBJ1-4; D gene ambiguous. Trimming took off 0 bases at V and 6 bases at J, with 11 bases between the two ends. The CDR3 runs 15 residues. Germline V gene sequence: CDR1 LGHNA, CDR2 YSLEER. The CDR3 region has the DNA TGCGCCAGCAGCCAAGATCGGAACAGCTATGAAAAACTGTTTTTT. It encodes CASSQDRNSYEKLFF.

In its sample, this clonotype was seen a few times. The CDR3 loop is CASSTTIREQYF. The CDR3 DNA is TGTGCCAGCAGTACGACCATACGCGAGCAGTACTTC. J is TRBJ2-7 and V is TRBV6-6; D unclear. Per the germline V gene, CDR1 is MNHNY and CDR2 is SVGAGI (reference sequence). This CDR3 contains 12 residues. The germline V and J ends were trimmed by 5 bases and 6 bases, with 11 bases remaining between them.

The V gene is TRBV15, the J gene TRBJ2-2; D remains unclear. This CDR3 has 12 amino acids. V gave up 0 bases and J gave up 8 bases, with 4 bases separating them. The germline gives CDR1 LNHNV, CDR2 YYDKDF (reference sequence). As DNA, the CDR3 is TGTGCCACCAGCAGAGATCAAGGGGAGCTGTTTTTT. It is translated as CATSRDQGELFF.

This clonotype showed up many times. The chain recombines TRBV24-1 with TRBJ1-2; the D is unclear. Germline CDR1 is KGHDR and CDR2 is SFDVKD. The CDR3 spans 13 residues. Trimming left V 4 bases short and J 3 bases short, with 8 bases between. CDR3 residues: CATSETADYGYTF. DNA for the CDR3: TGTGCCACCAGTGAAACAGCAGACTATGGCTACACCTTC.

This clonotype was detected only a few times. The chain uses TRBV6-5 and TRBJ2-5; 14 nucleotides line up with TRBD2. V was clipped by 5 bases and J by 5 bases; unmatched bases: 1. CDR3 length: 14 residues. Germline V gene lookup returns CDR1 MNHEY and CDR2 SVGAGI. This CDR3 reads CASSRLAGGETQYF. The DNA for the CDR3 is TGTGCCAGCAGTCGACTAGCGGGGGGGGAGACCCAGTACTTC.

V usage is TRBV7-2 and J usage is TRBJ1-1; weak D call: TRBD1 (5 bases). V lost 5 bases to trimming and J lost 4 bases, with 20 bases between them. CDR1 and CDR2 from the germline V gene are SGHTA and FQGNSA. The CDR3 is 16 amino acids. CDR3 in amino acids: CASSLGVGAWGTEAFF. The CDR3 coding sequence is TGTGCCAGCAGCCTAGGGGTCGGGGCGTGGGGCACTGAAGCTTTCTTT. Variable domain in full (rest from reference TRBV7-2 and TRBJ1-1): GAGVSQSPSNKVTEKGKDVELRCDPISGHTALYWYRQSLGQGLEFLIYFQGNSAPDKSGLPSDRFSAERTGGSVSTLTIQRTQQEDSAVYLCASSLGVGAWGTEAFFGQGTRLTVV.

This clonotype turned up a few times. The V gene is TRBV4-3, the J gene TRBJ2-5, with 7 nucleotides matching TRBD2. CDR1 and CDR2 from the germline V gene are LGHNA and YSLEER. The CDR3 extends over 14 amino acids. V shed 4 bases, J shed 2 bases, and the junction held 4 bases outside the gene matches. CDR3: CASSRRGGQETQYF. In DNA, the CDR3 is TGCGCCAGCAGCCGCCGGGGAGGGCAAGAGACCCAGTACTTC.

In its sample, this clonotype was seen a few times. The chain couples TRBV2 to TRBJ2-3, with D tentatively TRBD2 (5 bases). Germline loops: CDR1 SNHLY, CDR2 FYNNEI. This CDR3 region has 12 residues. V gave up 6 bases and J gave up 6 bases, with 10 bases separating them. The CDR3 sequence is CASRKTGDTQYF. The CDR3 DNA follows: TGTGCCAGCAGAAAAACGGGGGATACGCAGTATTTT.

The table lists this clonotype with a few counts. The gene calls are TRBV6-6 and TRBJ2-7; D gene unclear. Germline lookup yields CDR1 MNHNY and CDR2 SVGAGI (reference sequence). The CDR3 runs to 13 residues. V was pared by 4 bases and J by 1 base, with 8 bases between. The CDR3: CASSSADSYEQYV. The CDR3 DNA reads as TGTGCCAGCAGTTCGGCCGATTCCTACGAGCAGTACGTC.